The 4 T cell receptor beta chains listed next were all sequenced from one sample in a study of cytomegalovirus exposure and HLA in healthy donors. The PCR made use of 60 Vbeta and 13 Jbeta primers. The method was immunoSEQ multiplex PCR; TCRdb's version includes in-frame clones alone and lacks a portion of them. The sample has roughly 140,000 clones, about four fifths seen once. The sample consisted of PBMCs. These receptors all stem from a woman aged 40-49 years in good health and CMV-seropositive.

J is TRBJ2-2 and V is TRBV5-1; 8 bases align to TRBD1. After removal of 4 bases from V and 8 bases from J, the junction contained 16 bases not matched to a gene. Germline CDR1 and CDR2: SGHRS and YFSETQ. The CDR3 has 17 residues. The CDR3 is CASSILPQGAHGGELFF. The CDR3 DNA reads as TGCGCCAGCAGCATTTTACCGCAGGGGGCGCACGGTGGGGAGCTGTTTTTT.

This chain connects TRBV5-1 to TRBJ1-4; perhaps TRBD1 as D (6 bases). V was shortened by 4 bases and J by 2 bases, with 12 bases between the two germline ends. CDR1 and CDR2 (germline): SGHRS, YFSETQ. The CDR3 contains 15 residues. The CDR3, as DNA: TGCGCCAGCAGCATGCGGACAGTCACTAATGAAAAACTGTTTTTT. Translated: CASSMRTVTNEKLFF.

The chain has TRBV7-2 and TRBJ1-1; no definite D call. Germline V CDR1 and CDR2: SGHTA, FQGNSA. V was cut by 5 bases and J by 7 bases, with 11 bases left in between. The CDR3 runs 12 residues. The CDR3 DNA sequence: TGTGCCAGCAGCCTCGATAGAGGTGAAGCTTTCTTT. This codes for CASSLDRGEAFF.

The chain recombines TRBV15 with TRBJ2-7, with D possibly matching TRBD2 (5 bases). Germline V gene data show CDR1 as LNHNV and CDR2 as YYDKDF (reference sequence). V shed 1 base and J shed 5 bases, with 18 bases lying between them. The CDR3 loop spans 16 amino acids. In nucleotides, the CDR3 is TGTGCCACCAGCAGAGGCAACGGGATGGGGTCCGACGAGCAGTACTTC. Translation gives CATSRGNGMGSDEQYF.